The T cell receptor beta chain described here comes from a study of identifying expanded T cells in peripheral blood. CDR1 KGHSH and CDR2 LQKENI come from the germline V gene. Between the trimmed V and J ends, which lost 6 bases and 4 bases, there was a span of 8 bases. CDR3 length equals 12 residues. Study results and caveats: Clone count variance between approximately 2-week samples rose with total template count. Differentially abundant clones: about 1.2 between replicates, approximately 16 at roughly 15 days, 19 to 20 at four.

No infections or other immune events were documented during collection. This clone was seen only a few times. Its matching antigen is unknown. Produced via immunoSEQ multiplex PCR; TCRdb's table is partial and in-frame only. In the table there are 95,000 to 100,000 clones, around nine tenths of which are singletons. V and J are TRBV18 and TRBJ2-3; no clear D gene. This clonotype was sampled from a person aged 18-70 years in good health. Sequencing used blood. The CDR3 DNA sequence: TGTGCCAGCTCGATGTACGCAGATACGCAGTATTTT. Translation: CASSMYADTQYF.